The rows below give T cell receptor beta chains drawn from one sample of a study of CD8+CD57+ T cells in acquired aplastic anemia. Each CDR3 protein gets one entry after TCRdb re-called the reads with MiXCR. The table records 100,000 to 150,000 distinct CDR3 sequences, over 45% of them present only once. The sample was sorted CD4+, CD8+, or CD8+CD57+ T cells (not recorded which) from PBMCs. The receptors originated from a human donor in good health, serving as a control. Each CDR3 is given with its conserved first and last residue. A D gene is named only where the DNA matches it firmly. Only part of the rows carry a size: once, few, many, or a class if the clone is expanded.

J: TRBJ1-5
D: .
size: .
V: TRBV20-1
DNA: TGCAGTGCTAGAGGAGGGGAAGAGTATCAGCCCCAGCATTTT
CDR3: CSARGGEEYQPQHF

J: TRBJ2-7
D: .
size: .
V: TRBV7-8
DNA: TGTGCCAGCACCCGAGGGGTTACCTACGAGCAGTACTTC
CDR3: CASTRGVTYEQYF

J: TRBJ2-1
D: .
size: .
V: TRBV7-6
DNA: TGTGCCAGCAGCTTAGCGAGGGGGGAGCAGTTCTTC
CDR3: CASSLARGEQFF

J: TRBJ2-5
D: TRBD1
size: .
V: TRBV19
DNA: TGTGCCAGTAGTATGGGGACAGGGGGCTTGGAGACCCAGTACTTC
CDR3: CASSMGTGGLETQYF

J: TRBJ2-7
D: .
size: medium-sized
V: TRBV15
DNA: TGTGCCACCAGCAGAGGAGGAGATTCCTACGAGCAGTACTTC
CDR3: CATSRGGDSYEQYF

J: TRBJ2-1
D: .
size: many
V: TRBV11-1
DNA: TGTGCCAGCAGCTTCACGGCGGCTAGCTCCTACAATGAGCAGTTCTTC
CDR3: CASSFTAASSYNEQFF

J: TRBJ1-5
D: .
size: many
V: TRBV19
DNA: TGTGCCAGTAGTCCCGCACGGCTGAATCAGCCCCAGCATTTT
CDR3: CASSPARLNQPQHF

J: TRBJ1-2
D: TRBD1
size: many
V: TRBV19
DNA: TGTGCCAGTAGTACGACCGGGACAGCCAACTATGGCTACACCTTC
CDR3: CASSTTGTANYGYTF

J: TRBJ2-7
D: .
size: many
V: TRBV20-1
DNA: TGCAGTGCTAGCGCCAAGGACAGCTCCTACGAGCAGTACTTC
CDR3: CSASAKDSSYEQYF

J: TRBJ1-6
D: .
size: many
V: TRBV6-2/TRBV6-3
DNA: TGTGCCGCCCGAGGGCATGGGGAGAATAATTCACCCCTCCACTTT
CDR3: CAARGHGENNSPLHF

J: TRBJ2-2
D: TRBD1
size: once
V: TRBV12-3/TRBV12-4
DNA: TGTGCCAGCAGCCCAACCAGGAGGACAGGGAACACCGGGGAGCTGCTTTTT
CDR3: CASSPTRRTGNTGELLF

J: TRBJ2-3
D: .
size: many
V: TRBV7-9
DNA: TGTGCCAGCAGCTTGGAGTGGGCAGATACGCAGTATTTT
CDR3: CASSLEWADTQYF

J: TRBJ1-6
D: TRBD1
size: many
V: TRBV7-6
DNA: TGTGCCAGCACCCTGGGACAGAATAATTCACCCCTCCACTTT
CDR3: CASTLGQNNSPLHF